The 13 T cell receptor beta chains below all came from one sample that was sequenced in a study of CD8+ T cells in alopecia areata. Investigators isolated RNA and reverse transcribed it into cDNA to act as the sequencing template. TCRdb's table, derived via immunoSEQ multiplex PCR, lists solely in-frame clones and lacks some. The sample yields around 130,000 clones, approximately 58% seen once. The sequenced sample was CD4+ T cells sorted from blood, obtained at week 0. The receptors stem from a human donor with alopecia areata.

V gene TRBV10-3 combines with J gene TRBJ1-1; no clear D. The CDR3 length is 14 residues. Germline V CDR1 and CDR2: ENHRY, SYGVKD. V lost 4 bases to trimming and J lost 2 bases, with 11 bases between them. CDR3 region: CAISAPRDNTEAFF. CDR3 sequence (DNA): TGTGCCATCAGTGCCCCCCGGGATAACACTGAAGCTTTCTTT.

Written as DNA, the CDR3 is TGCGCCAGCAGCTTGACTAGCGGGGGGGCCGGATCAGTGACCCAGTACTTC. Its translation is CASSLTSGGAGSVTQYF. The rearrangement uses TRBV5-1 and TRBJ2-5; 13 bases are a match to TRBD2. V shed 1 base, J shed 7 bases, and the junction held 10 bases outside the gene matches. Germline lookup yields CDR1 SGHRS and CDR2 YFSETQ. This CDR3 comprises 17 residues. Full variable domain (remainder filled in from reference TRBV5-1 and TRBJ2-5): KAGVTQTPRYLIKTRGQQVTLSCSPISGHRSVSWYQQTPGQGLQFLFEYFSETQRNKGNFPGRFSGRQFSNSRSEMNVSTLELGDSALYLCASSLTSGGAGSVTQYFGPGTRLLVL.

This rearrangement joins TRBV5-1 to TRBJ1-6; TRBD1 might be the D (6 bases). The V gene's germline CDR1 is SGHRS and CDR2 YFSETQ. The CDR3 covers 15 residues. V shed 0 bases and J shed 8 bases, with 12 bases lying between them. The CDR3 nucleotides are TGCGCCAGCAGCTTGGCCGGGGGGCTCTATTCACCCCTCCACTTT. It yields the protein CASSLAGGLYSPLHF.

This sequence joins TRBV18 and TRBJ2-5; D call uncertain. Per germline, CDR1 KGHSH and CDR2 LQKENI. The CDR3 consists of 12 residues. Trimming left V 1 base short and J 6 bases short, with 6 bases between. CDR3 sequence (DNA): TGTGCCAGCTCACCACAGCTACAGACCCAGTACTTC. This encodes CASSPQLQTQYF.

The chain joins TRBV25-1 to TRBJ2-5; D possibly corresponds to TRBD2 (5 bases). V gave up 8 bases and J gave up 2 bases, with 9 bases separating them. The CDR3 spans 12 residues. In germline, CDR1 is MGHDK, CDR2 SYGVNS. The CDR3 protein is CASSRGQETQYF. The CDR3 DNA reads TGTGCCAGCTCTCGGGGTCAAGAGACCCAGTACTTC.

In nucleotides, the CDR3 is TGTGCCAGCAGCTTGAAGACAGCCTACACAGATACGCAGTATTTT. Translating it yields CASSLKTAYTDTQYF. The V gene is TRBV5-4, the J gene TRBJ2-3; D is perhaps TRBD1 (5 bases). CDR3 length equals 15 residues. The V end lost 1 base, the J end lost 2 bases, and 11 bases lay between the germline ends. Germline V gives CDR1 SGHNT, CDR2 YYREEE (reference sequence).

This sequence joins TRBV30 and TRBJ2-1; TRBD1 is a possible D gene (5 bases). The CDR3 covers 14 residues. From germline, CDR1 is GTSNPN and CDR2 SVGIG (reference sequence). Trimming left V 0 bases short and J 10 bases short, with 16 bases between. The CDR3 region has the DNA TGTGCCTGGAGTGTACTTAGCCCCTCAGGGGAGCAGTTCTTC. This encodes CAWSVLSPSGEQFF. The variable domain in full, with the rest retrieved from reference TRBV30 and TRBJ2-1, is SQTIHQWPATLVQPVGSPLSLECTVEGTSNPNLYWYRQAAGRGLQLLFYSVGIGQISSEVPQNLSASRPQDRQFILSSKKLLLSDSGFYLCAWSVLSPSGEQFFGPGTRLTVL.

This sequence joins TRBV2 and TRBJ2-2, with TRBD2 matching 8 bases. The CDR3 is made up of 14 amino acids. The germline gives CDR1 SNHLY, CDR2 FYNNEI. The CDR3 DNA reads as TGTGCAATGTCCGGGACTAGGAACACCGGGGAGCTGTTTTTT. Its protein is CAMSGTRNTGELFF.

Written as DNA, the CDR3 is TGTGCCAGCAGACCGACAGGGGGCGGCTCTGGGGCCAACGTCCTGACTTTC. Amino acids: CASRPTGGGSGANVLTF. This sequence joins TRBV27 and TRBJ2-6; 10 bases agree with TRBD1. Germline CDR1 and CDR2: MNHEY and SMNVEV (reference sequence). J was trimmed by 0 bases and V by 6 bases; bases with no gene match: 5. The CDR3 is made up of 17 amino acids.

This clone appeared a few times. The chain uses TRBV4-3 and TRBJ1-3; D gene unclear. The CDR3 is 16 residues long. Germline V lookup: CDR1 LGHNA, CDR2 YSLEER. The V end lost 0 bases, the J end lost 0 bases, and 9 bases lay between the germline ends. In DNA form, the CDR3 reads TGCGCCAGCAGCCAAGACTCGCTGATCTCTGGAAACACCATATATTTT. Its protein is CASSQDSLISGNTIYF.

This CDR3 reads CATSTSEAPVAQYF. CDR3 in DNA: TGCGCCACCTCCACGTCTGAGGCACCCGTTGCCCAGTACTTC. V is TRBV5-1 and J is TRBJ2-5; D gene ambiguous. Per the germline V gene, CDR1 is SGHRS and CDR2 is YFSETQ. The CDR3 is made up of 14 amino acids. V was clipped by 9 bases and J by 9 bases, with 24 bases between them.

J is TRBJ2-7 and V is TRBV10-3; TRBD2 is a possible D gene (6 bases). Germline V gene lookup returns CDR1 ENHRY and CDR2 SYGVKD. The length of the CDR3 is 12 residues. Trimming removed 4 bases from V and 5 bases from J, with 9 bases in between. The CDR3 DNA is TGTGCCATCAGTGCGGGAGAGGACGAGCAGTACTTC. Its translation is CAISAGEDEQYF.

This clone occurred a few times. This rearrangement joins TRBV7-2 to TRBJ2-7, with D unclear. The germline gives CDR1 SGHTA, CDR2 FQGNSA. Trimming left V 2 bases short and J 0 bases short, with 8 bases between. The CDR3 has 14 amino acids. CDR3 amino acids: CASSLSVSSYEQYF. In nucleotides, the CDR3 is TGTGCCAGCAGCTTATCGGTGAGCTCCTACGAGCAGTACTTC.